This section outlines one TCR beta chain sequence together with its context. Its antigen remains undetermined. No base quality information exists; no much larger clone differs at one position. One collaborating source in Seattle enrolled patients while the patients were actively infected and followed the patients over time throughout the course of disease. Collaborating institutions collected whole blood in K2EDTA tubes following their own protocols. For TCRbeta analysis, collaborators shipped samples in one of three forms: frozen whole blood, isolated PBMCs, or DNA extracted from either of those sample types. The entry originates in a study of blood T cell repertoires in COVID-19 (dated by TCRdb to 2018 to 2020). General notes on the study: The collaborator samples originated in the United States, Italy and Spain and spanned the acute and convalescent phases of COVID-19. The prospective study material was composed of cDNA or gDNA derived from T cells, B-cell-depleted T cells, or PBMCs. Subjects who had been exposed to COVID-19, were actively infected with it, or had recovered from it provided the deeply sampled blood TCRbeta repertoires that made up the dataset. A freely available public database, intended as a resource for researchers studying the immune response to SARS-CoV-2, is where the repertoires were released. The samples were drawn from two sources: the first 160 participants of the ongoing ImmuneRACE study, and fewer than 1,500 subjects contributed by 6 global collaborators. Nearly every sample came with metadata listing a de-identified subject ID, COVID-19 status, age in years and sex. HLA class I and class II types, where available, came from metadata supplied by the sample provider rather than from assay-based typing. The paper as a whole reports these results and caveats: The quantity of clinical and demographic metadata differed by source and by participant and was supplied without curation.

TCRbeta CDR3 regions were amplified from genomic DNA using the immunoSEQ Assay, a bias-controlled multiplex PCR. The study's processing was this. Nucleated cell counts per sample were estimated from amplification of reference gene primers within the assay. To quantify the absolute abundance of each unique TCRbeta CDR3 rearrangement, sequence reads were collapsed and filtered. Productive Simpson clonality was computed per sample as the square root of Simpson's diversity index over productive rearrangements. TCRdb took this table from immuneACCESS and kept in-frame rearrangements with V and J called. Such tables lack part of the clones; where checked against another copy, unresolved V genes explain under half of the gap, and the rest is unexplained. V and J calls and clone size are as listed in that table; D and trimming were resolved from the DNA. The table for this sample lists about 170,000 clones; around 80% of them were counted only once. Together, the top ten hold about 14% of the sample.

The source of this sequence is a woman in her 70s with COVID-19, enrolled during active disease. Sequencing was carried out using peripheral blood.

CDR3 reads: CASSFQGQGGNTIYF. The nucleotide sequence is TGTGCCAGCAGTTTCCAAGGACAGGGAGGAAACACCATATATTTT. This sequence uses TRBV28 and TRBJ1-3; 8 junctional bases match TRBD1. Trimming removed 3 bases from V and 4 bases from J; the gene matches leave 5 bases unexplained. Sequences MDHEN (CDR1) and SYDVKM (CDR2) are obtained from the germline V gene. The CDR3 covers 15 residues, taking in both the cysteine and the phenylalanine. CDR3 DNA only is kept here, 45 bases in frame from base 1.